Below are 6 T cell receptor beta chains sequenced from a single sample in a study of T cell responses to AZD1222 COVID-19 vaccine. This table comes from immunoSEQ multiplex PCR, and its TCRdb copy is limited to in-frame clones, with some not included. This table holds roughly 99,000 clones, about 89% found once. Here the sequenced sample was peripheral blood, taken 28 days after the second AZD1222 dose. The source of these receptors is an adult who received the AZD1222 COVID-19 vaccine.

The chain is built from TRBV5-1 and TRBJ1-1, with a possible D match to TRBD1 (6 bases). Trimming stripped 5 bases from V and 1 base from J, with 15 bases between. This CDR3 comprises 15 residues. The V gene's germline CDR1 is SGHRS and CDR2 YFSETQ. In DNA, the CDR3 is TGCGCCAGCAGGGGGACGGGGGGGCCGAACACTGAAGCTTTCTTT. It is translated as CASRGTGGPNTEAFF.

The rearrangement links TRBV10-3 to TRBJ2-2; D may correspond to TRBD1 or TRBD2 (5 bases each). The length of the CDR3 is 16 residues. With 2 bases removed from V and 9 bases from J, the gap between germline ends came to 19 bases. Germline assignment: CDR1 ENHRY and CDR2 SYGVKD. In nucleotides, the CDR3 is TGTGCCATCAGTGAGGGGTTTTTCTCTCCGGGGCGGGAGCTGTTTTTT. Translation: CAISEGFFSPGRELFF.

J is TRBJ1-4 and V is TRBV15; TRBD1 matches at 7 bases. V gave up 0 bases and J gave up 8 bases; unmatched junction bases: 6. The CDR3 extends over 15 amino acids. The germline CDR1 and CDR2 sequences are LNHNV and YYDKDF (reference sequence). The CDR3 loop is CATSRETGPGEKLFF. CDR3 bases: TGTGCCACCAGCAGAGAGACAGGGCCCGGGGAAAAACTGTTTTTT.

V is TRBV19 and J is TRBJ2-6, with D uncertain. CDR1 and CDR2 (germline): LNHDA, SQIVND (reference sequence). V was cut by 3 bases and J by 3 bases, with 3 bases left in between. The CDR3 has 13 residues. CDR3 in amino acids: CASSMGGANVLTF. The CDR3 coding sequence is TGTGCCAGTAGTATGGGTGGGGCCAACGTCCTGACTTTC. Based on the CDR3 plus reference TRBV19 and TRBJ2-6, the full variable domain is DGGITQSPKYLFRKEGQNVTLSCEQNLNHDAMYWYRQDPGQGLRLIYYSQIVNDFQKGDIAEGYSVSREKKESFPLTVTSAQKNPTAFYLCASSMGGANVLTFGAGSRLTVL.

This chain joins TRBV11-3 and TRBJ1-1; D is perhaps TRBD1 (5 bases). V gave up 4 bases and J gave up 0 bases, with 6 bases separating them. From germline, CDR1 is SGHNT and CDR2 YENEEA. CDR3 length: 13 residues. CDR3 amino acids: CASSSTVNTEAFF. For the CDR3, the DNA is TGTGCCAGCAGCTCGACAGTGAACACTGAAGCTTTCTTT.

This chain joins TRBV6-6 and TRBJ1-1; weak D call: TRBD1 (5 bases). This CDR3 has 13 residues. Trimming shortened V by 8 bases and J by 3 bases, and 13 bases separated the two germline ends. Germline CDR1 is MNHNY and CDR2 is SVGAGI (reference sequence). CDR3 amino acids: CASRDQGDTEAFF. The CDR3 DNA is TGTGCCAGCCGAGACCAGGGTGACACTGAAGCTTTCTTT.